One T cell receptor beta chain is described in this entry. Its antigen is currently unknown. The repertoire was sequenced with immunoSEQ multiplex PCR; TCRdb's copy has only in-frame clones and lacks some. The top ten hold approximately 3.5% of the sample, which has about 28,000 clones, 75% to 90% seen once. These data are taken from a study of T cells after posttransplantation cyclophosphamide. Findings of the study overall: Donor CD8+ memory clones often dominated recipient blood repertoires at later times. Tissue-infiltrating T cells from skin or gut overlapped little with blood T cells.

The related graft donor's blood sample was taken on the day of bone marrow donation. The CDR3 sequence is 15 residues long. After removal of 5 bases from V and 4 bases from J, the junction contained 8 bases not matched to a gene. Germline CDR1 is KGHSH and CDR2 is LQKENI. Sequencing was carried out using PBMCs. This clonotype was sampled from a man in his forties or fifties. The chain joins TRBV18 to TRBJ2-5; 9 bases map to TRBD1. The chain's CDR3 is CASSRTGVLRETQYF. In DNA, the CDR3 is TGTGCCAGCTCAAGGACAGGGGTGTTGAGAGAGACCCAGTACTTC.